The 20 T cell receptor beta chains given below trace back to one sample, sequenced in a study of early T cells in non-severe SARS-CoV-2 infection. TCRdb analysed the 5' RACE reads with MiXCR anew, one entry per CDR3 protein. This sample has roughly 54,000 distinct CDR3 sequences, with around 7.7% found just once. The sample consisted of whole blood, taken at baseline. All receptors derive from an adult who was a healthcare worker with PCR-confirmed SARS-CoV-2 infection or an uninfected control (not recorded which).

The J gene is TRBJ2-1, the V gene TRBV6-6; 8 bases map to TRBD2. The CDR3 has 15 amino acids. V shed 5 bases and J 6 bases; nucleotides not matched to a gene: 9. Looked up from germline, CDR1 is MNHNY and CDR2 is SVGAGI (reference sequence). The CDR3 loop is CASSTLAGQGNEQFF. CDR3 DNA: TGTGCCAGCAGTACGTTAGCGGGGCAAGGCAATGAGCAGTTCTTC.

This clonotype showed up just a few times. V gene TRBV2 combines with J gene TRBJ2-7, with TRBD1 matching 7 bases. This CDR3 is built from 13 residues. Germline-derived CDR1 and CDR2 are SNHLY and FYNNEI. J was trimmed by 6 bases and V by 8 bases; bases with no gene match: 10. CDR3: CASRDTTGAEQYF. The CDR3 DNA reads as TGTGCCAGCCGGGATACCACAGGGGCCGAGCAGTACTTC.

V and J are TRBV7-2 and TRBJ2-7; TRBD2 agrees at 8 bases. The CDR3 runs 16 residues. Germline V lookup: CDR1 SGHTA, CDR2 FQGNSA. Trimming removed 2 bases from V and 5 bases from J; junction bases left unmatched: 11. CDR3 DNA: TGTGCCAGCAGCTTAAGGCTAGCGGGTACGGGGAACGAGCAGTACTTC. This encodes CASSLRLAGTGNEQYF.

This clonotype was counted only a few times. This chain's CDR3 is CASMEAGGTYEQYF. The CDR3 nucleotides are TGCGCCAGCATGGAGGCAGGGGGCACCTACGAGCAGTACTTC. This rearrangement joins TRBV5-1 to TRBJ2-7; 8 bases agree with TRBD1. The CDR3 covers 14 residues. Trimming cost V 6 bases and J 2 bases; bases outside gene matches: 7. Germline V gives CDR1 SGHRS, CDR2 YFSETQ.

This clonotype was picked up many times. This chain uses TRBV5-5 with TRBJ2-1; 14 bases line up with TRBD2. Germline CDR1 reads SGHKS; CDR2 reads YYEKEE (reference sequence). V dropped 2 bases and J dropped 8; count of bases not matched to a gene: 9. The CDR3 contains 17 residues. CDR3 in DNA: TGTGCCAGCAGCTTACCGACTAGCGGGAGGGCCTTTTATGAGCAGTTCTTC. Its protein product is CASSLPTSGRAFYEQFF.

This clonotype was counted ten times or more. Here the CDR3 reads CSVETSETYEQYF. CDR3 bases: TGCAGCGTGGAAACTAGCGAGACCTACGAGCAGTACTTC. This chain uses TRBV29-1 with TRBJ2-7, with 7 bases matching TRBD2. V was clipped by 6 bases and J by 2 bases; unmatched bases: 7. CDR1 is SQVTM and CDR2 is ANQGSEA in the germline V gene. The CDR3 is 13 residues long.

Written as DNA, the CDR3 is TGCAGCGTTCGGGAGTTGACTAGCGGGAGAGGCGACGAGCAGTACTTC. This translates into CSVRELTSGRGDEQYF. This rearrangement joins TRBV29-1 to TRBJ2-7; 12 bases are shared with TRBD2. V shed 5 bases, J shed 5 bases, and the junction held 13 bases outside the gene matches. The CDR3 consists of 16 residues. CDR1 is SQVTM and CDR2 is ANQGSEA in the germline V gene.

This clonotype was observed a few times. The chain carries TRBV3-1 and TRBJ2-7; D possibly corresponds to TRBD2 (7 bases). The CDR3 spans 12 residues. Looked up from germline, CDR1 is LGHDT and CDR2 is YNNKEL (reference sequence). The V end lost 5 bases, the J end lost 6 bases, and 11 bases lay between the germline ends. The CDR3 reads CASSGGAPEQYF. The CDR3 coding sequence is TGTGCCAGCAGCGGGGGGGCCCCCGAGCAGTACTTC.

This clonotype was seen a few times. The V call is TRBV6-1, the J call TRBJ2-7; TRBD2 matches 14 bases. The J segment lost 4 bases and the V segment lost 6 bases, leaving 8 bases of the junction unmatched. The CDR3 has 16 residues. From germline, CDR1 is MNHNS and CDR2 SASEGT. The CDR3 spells CASRLQGTSGRYEQYF. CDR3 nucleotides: TGTGCCAGCAGATTACAGGGGACTAGCGGGAGATACGAGCAGTACTTC.

This CDR3 reads CASSFRGTEQYF. DNA for the CDR3: TGTGCCAGCAGCTTTCGGGGGACCGAGCAGTACTTC. This chain joins TRBV7-9 and TRBJ2-7; tentatively, D is TRBD2 (6 bases). The CDR3 is 12 amino acids. V lost 3 bases and J 6 bases, leaving 9 bases between the germline ends. CDR1 is SEHNR and CDR2 is FQNEAQ in the germline V gene (reference sequence).

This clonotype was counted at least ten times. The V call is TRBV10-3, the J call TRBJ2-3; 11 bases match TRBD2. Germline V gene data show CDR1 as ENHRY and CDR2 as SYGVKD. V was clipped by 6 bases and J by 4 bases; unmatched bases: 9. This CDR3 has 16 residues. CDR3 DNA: TGTGCCATCAGACGACTAGCGGGACTGGGGCCAGATACGCAGTATTTT. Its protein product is CAIRRLAGLGPDTQYF.

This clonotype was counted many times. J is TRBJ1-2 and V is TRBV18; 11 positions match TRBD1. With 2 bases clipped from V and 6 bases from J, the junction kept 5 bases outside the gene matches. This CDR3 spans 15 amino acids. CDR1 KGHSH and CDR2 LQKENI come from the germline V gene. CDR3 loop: CASSPLSDRGHGYTF. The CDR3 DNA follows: TGTGCCAGCTCACCATTGTCGGACAGGGGGCATGGCTACACCTTC.

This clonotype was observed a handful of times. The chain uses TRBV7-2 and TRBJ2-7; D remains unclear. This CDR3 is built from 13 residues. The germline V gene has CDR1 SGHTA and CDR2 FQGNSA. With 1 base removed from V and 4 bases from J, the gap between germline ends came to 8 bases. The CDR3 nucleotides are TGTGCCAGCAGCTTAGATCGGAGTTACGAGCAGTACTTC. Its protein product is CASSLDRSYEQYF.

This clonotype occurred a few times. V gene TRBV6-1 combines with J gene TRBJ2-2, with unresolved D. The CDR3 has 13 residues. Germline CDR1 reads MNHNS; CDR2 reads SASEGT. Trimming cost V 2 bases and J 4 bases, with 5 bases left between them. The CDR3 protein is CASSETGTGELFF. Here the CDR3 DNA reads TGTGCCAGCAGTGAAACGGGCACCGGGGAGCTGTTTTTT.

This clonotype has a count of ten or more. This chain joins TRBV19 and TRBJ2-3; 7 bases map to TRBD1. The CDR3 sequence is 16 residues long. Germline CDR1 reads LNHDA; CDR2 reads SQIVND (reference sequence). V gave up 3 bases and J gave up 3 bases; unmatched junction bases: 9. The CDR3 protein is CASSIRTGVITDTQYF. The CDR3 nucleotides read TGTGCCAGTAGTATCAGGACAGGCGTCATTACAGATACGCAGTATTTT.

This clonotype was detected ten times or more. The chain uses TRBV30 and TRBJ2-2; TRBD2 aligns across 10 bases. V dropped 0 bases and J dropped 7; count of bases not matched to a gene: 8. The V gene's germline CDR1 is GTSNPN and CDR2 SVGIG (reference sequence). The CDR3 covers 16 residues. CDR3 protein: CAWSVLAGPPGGELFF. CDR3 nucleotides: TGTGCCTGGAGTGTACTAGCGGGACCGCCTGGCGGGGAGCTGTTTTTT.

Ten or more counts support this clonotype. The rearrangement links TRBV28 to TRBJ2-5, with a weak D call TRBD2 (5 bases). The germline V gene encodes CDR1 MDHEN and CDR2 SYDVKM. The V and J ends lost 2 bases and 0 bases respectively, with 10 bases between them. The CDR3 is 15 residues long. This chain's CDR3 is CASSLRDTYQETQYF. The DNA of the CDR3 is TGTGCCAGCAGTTTACGGGATACCTACCAAGAGACCCAGTACTTC.

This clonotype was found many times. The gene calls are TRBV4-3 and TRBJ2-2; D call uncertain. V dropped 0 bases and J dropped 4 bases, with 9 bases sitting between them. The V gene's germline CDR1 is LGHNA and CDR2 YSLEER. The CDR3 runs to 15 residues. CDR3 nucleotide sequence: TGCGCCAGCAGCCAAGATTTCGGAAGCACCGGGGAGCTGTTTTTT. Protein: CASSQDFGSTGELFF.

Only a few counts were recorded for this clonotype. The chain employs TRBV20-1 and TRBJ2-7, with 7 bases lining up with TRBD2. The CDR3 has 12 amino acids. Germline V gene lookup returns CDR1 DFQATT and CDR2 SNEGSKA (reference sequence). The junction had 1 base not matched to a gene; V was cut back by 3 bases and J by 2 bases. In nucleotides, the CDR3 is TGCAGTGCTAGTCGGGGGGCCTACGAGCAGTACTTC. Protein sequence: CSASRGAYEQYF.

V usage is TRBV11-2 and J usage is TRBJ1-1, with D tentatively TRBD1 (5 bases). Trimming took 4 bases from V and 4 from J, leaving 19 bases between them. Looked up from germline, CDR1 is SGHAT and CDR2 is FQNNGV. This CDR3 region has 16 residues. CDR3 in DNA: TGTGCCAGCAGCTCCCAAGGGGTGGGCTCAGGCACTGAAGCTTTCTTT. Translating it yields CASSSQGVGSGTEAFF.